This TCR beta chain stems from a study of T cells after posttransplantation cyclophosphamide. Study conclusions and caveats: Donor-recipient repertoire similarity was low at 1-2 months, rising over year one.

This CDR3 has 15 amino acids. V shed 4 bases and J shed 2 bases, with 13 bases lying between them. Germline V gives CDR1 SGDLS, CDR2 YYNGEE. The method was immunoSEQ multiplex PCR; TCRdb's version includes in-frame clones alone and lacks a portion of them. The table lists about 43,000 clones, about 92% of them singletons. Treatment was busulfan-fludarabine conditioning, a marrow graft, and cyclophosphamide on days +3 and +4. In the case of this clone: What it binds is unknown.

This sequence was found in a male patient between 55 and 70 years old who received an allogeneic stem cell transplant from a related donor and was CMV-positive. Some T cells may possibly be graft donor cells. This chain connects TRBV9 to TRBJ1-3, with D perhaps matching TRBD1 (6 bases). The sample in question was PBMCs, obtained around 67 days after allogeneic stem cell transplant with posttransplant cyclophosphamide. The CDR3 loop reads CASSSRGGPGNTIYF. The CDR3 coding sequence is TGTGCCAGCAGCTCCCGAGGGGGTCCTGGAAACACCATATATTTT.